Below, 10 T cell receptor beta chains from the same sample are listed, as sequenced in a study of shared clonotypes between healthy human individuals. Produced via immunoSEQ multiplex PCR; TCRdb's table is partial and in-frame only. Here the sample spans roughly 2,000,000 clones, approximately 95% being singletons. Terminally differentiated effector memory CD45RA+ cells were left out of the naive CD8 fraction, which was CD45RO-negative and positively selected for CCR7. The specimen sequenced was naive CD8+ T cells sorted from blood. The receptors derive from a man between 18 and 35 years old in good health.

The chain links TRBV15 to TRBJ2-2, with D maybe TRBD2 (5 bases). This CDR3 spans 12 amino acids. Per germline, CDR1 LNHNV and CDR2 YYDKDF (reference sequence). With 5 bases removed from V and 8 bases from J, the gap between germline ends came to 9 bases. The CDR3: CATSSWEGELFF. The DNA of the CDR3 is TGTGCCACCAGCTCATGGGAGGGGGAGCTGTTTTTT.

V gene TRBV5-8 combines with J gene TRBJ2-2, with a weak D call TRBD2 (5 bases). CDR3 length equals 10 residues. CDR1 is SGHTS and CDR2 is YDEGEE in the germline V gene. The V and J ends lost 10 bases and 5 bases respectively, with 6 bases between them. As DNA, the CDR3 is TGTGCCGAGGGAACCGGGGAGCTGTTTTTT. Encoded protein: CAEGTGELFF.

V gene TRBV13 combines with J gene TRBJ2-4; 10 nucleotides agree with TRBD2. The trim removed 3 bases at V and 0 bases at J, leaving 11 bases unmatched. The CDR3 extends over 19 amino acids. Per germline, CDR1 PRHDT and CDR2 FYEKMQ (reference sequence). The CDR3 here is CASSLGSIAGGLAKNIQYF. As DNA, the CDR3 is TGTGCCAGCAGCTTGGGAAGTATAGCGGGGGGCTTAGCCAAAAACATTCAGTACTTC.

The chain is built from TRBV7-2 and TRBJ1-2; D might be TRBD1 (5 bases). CDR3 length: 13 residues. V lost 4 bases to trimming and J lost 8 bases, with 14 bases between them. Germline V gene sequence: CDR1 SGHTA, CDR2 FQGNSA. This chain's CDR3 is CASSYYRGDGYTF. The CDR3 bases are TGTGCCAGCAGCTACTACCGTGGGGACGGCTACACCTTC.

The chain couples TRBV27 to TRBJ2-1, with 7 bases that match TRBD2. The CDR3 runs 16 residues. Unmatched junction bases numbered 5, after V lost 2 bases and J lost 1 base. Germline V lookup: CDR1 MNHEY, CDR2 SMNVEV (reference sequence). CDR3 nucleotide sequence: TGTGCCAGCAGTTTAGATCCAGCGGGGTCCTACAATGAGCAGTTCTTC. Translated: CASSLDPAGSYNEQFF.

The rearrangement uses TRBV6-6 and TRBJ1-4, with 7 bases that match TRBD1. The CDR3 length is 16 residues. CDR1 is MNHNY, CDR2 SVGAGI, per germline (reference sequence). J gave up 8 bases and V 2 bases, and 11 bases lay outside the gene matches. CDR3 sequence: CASSYPEGGSWEKLFF. The CDR3 DNA reads TGTGCCAGCAGTTACCCCGAAGGGGGCTCATGGGAAAAACTGTTTTTT.

The chain uses TRBV27 and TRBJ2-3, with a tentative D call TRBD2 (6 bases). This CDR3 comprises 17 residues. Germline values: CDR1 MNHEY, CDR2 SMNVEV (reference sequence). V lost 5 bases, J lost 1 base, and 19 bases lay in between. CDR3 nucleotide sequence: TGTGCCAGCAGTCCCCCGAGGTATGGCGGGGGCACAGATACGCAGTATTTT. Residues: CASSPPRYGGGTDTQYF.

Regarding this clone: The same CDR3 arises from other DNA sequences in this sample as well. V is TRBV11-2 and J is TRBJ2-7, with a tentative D call TRBD1 (5 bases). Germline loops: CDR1 SGHAT, CDR2 FQNNGV. The V and J ends lost 0 bases and 2 bases respectively, with 11 bases between them. The CDR3 loop spans 15 amino acids. CDR3 nucleotides: TGTGCCAGCAGCTTAGAAGGCAGGGCGACCTACGAGCAGTACTTC. Its translation is CASSLEGRATYEQYF.

The CDR3 DNA reads TGTGCCAGCAACACAGGGGAGAGCTCCTATAATTCACCCCTCCACTTT. It is translated as CASNTGESSYNSPLHF. The chain combines TRBV5-6 with TRBJ1-6; 7 bases match TRBD1. Germline assignment: CDR1 SGHDT and CDR2 YYEEEE. The junction had 6 bases not matched to a gene; V was cut back by 6 bases and J by 0 bases. The CDR3 is 16 residues long.

This clone has only one observation. This chain links TRBV5-8 with TRBJ2-7; the D call may be TRBD1 or TRBD2 (5 bases each). V gave up 0 bases and J gave up 2 bases, with 12 bases separating them. CDR1 SGHTS and CDR2 YDEGEE come from the germline V gene. The CDR3 totals 15 residues. CDR3 sequence: CASSLVVGDAYEQYF. The CDR3 region has the DNA TGTGCCAGCAGCTTGGTTGTAGGGGACGCCTACGAGCAGTACTTC.